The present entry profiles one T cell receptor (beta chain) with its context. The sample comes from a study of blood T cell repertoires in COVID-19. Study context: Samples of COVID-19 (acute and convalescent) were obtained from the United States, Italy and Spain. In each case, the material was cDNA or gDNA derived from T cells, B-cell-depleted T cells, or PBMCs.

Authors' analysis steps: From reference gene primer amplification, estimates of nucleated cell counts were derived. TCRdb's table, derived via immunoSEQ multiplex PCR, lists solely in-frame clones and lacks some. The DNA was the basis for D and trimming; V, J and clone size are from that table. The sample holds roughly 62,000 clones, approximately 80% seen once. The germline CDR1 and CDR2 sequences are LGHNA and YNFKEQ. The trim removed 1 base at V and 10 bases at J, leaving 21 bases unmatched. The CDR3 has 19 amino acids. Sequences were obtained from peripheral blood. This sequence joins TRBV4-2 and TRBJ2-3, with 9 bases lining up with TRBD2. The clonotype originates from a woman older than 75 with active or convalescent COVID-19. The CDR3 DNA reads TGTGCCAGCAGCCAAGCAACCTCGGGACTAGTAGGCGGGGGGGCGGCGCAGTATTTT. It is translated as CASSQATSGLVGGGAAQYF.